This record looks at one T cell receptor (beta chain) sequence and its context. Ten or more counts support this clonotype. The clone's antigen remains unknown. One base away there is no much larger clone; base qualities are not given. Only healthy Caucasian donors were included. Miltenyi CD45RO+ enrichment and human naive T-cell isolation kits were used to isolate memory (CD45RO+) and naive T cells from PBMC. The data were obtained in a study of identical twins (dated by TCRdb to about 2016). About the investigation overall: TCR alpha and beta repertoires from monozygotic twins, unrelated adults of various ages and cord blood were deep-sequenced to test whether fetal clonotypes persist. To rule out contamination, the twin experiments were replicated at different times with different library preparation protocols.

What the study reported, not specific to this receptor: Compared with coincidental sharing between unrelated individuals, an excess of low generation-probability sequences was observed among out-of-frame TCR alpha sequences shared between twins. Invariant T cells such as MAIT and iNKT could partly confound zero-insertion analyses, though diverse VJ usage argued against this for most clonotypes. Excess twin sharing in beta out-of-frame sequences was weaker because fewer shared sequences lowered the signal-to-noise ratio. Recombination models systematically underestimated out-of-frame TCR alpha sharing in monozygotic twins but agreed with sharing between unrelated individuals. Abundant cord blood beta clonotypes had fewer insertions, young adult naive repertoires showed a similar but weaker trend, and memory repertoires showed no such trend. Because the same donors could not be followed over many years, the conclusions depended on cross-sectional statistical analysis.

Library preparation used 5' RACE. This sample was sequenced with an Illumina HiSeq 2000. A universal primer binding site was introduced by template switching, and a unique molecular identifier was present in the final cDNA, enabling accurate counting of TCR cDNA molecules. Specific primers in the conserved constant-segment region were used to synthesize first-strand cDNA for the TCR alpha and beta chains. To control for contamination, every cDNA library carried two barcodes: a SMART-Mk sample barcode plus Illumina barcodes. TruSeq adapter sequences and Illumina sample barcodes were added in two successive PCR steps. TCR alpha and beta cDNA libraries were sequenced on the Illumina HiSeq platform with custom primers. Turning to the authors' computational methods: Unique molecular identifiers were extracted from raw reads with MiGEC, and CDR3 positions were determined with MiXCR. For each individual, recombination models were inferred using an EM algorithm with the repgenHMM and IGoR tools. Shared clonotypes were analyzed with the tcR package in R, and sharing was normalized by the product of cloneset sizes. To study raw recombination free of thymic and clonal selection effects, out-of-frame nonproductive sequences were analyzed. TCRdb took the public reads, trimmed them with fastp at Q25, ran MiXCR for clone calling and kept in-frame beta chains. Rows are unified per CDR3 protein, each entry keeping the most common DNA and genes. TCRdb's processing, not the authors' own work, is the source of the V and J calls. This sample has approximately 150,000 distinct CDR3 sequences in its table, and roughly 3.2% of those were observed once. The ten largest account for more than 6.5% of the sample.

For CDR1 and CDR2, the germline V gene (reference sequence) lists LNHDA and SQIVND. There are 14 amino acids in the CDR3, from cysteine to phenylalanine inclusive. The entry retains the CDR3 DNA only, 42 bases that are in frame from base 1. The V end loses 5 bases and the J end loses 1 base, and a stretch of 8 bases separates them. The source of this sequence is a man aged 18 to 30 in good health. Source material: memory T cells sorted from blood. The label giving this sample's cell subset or site can be read as: CD45RO+ enriched T cells. The chain is encoded by TRBV19 joined to TRBJ2-2; the D gene assignment is ambiguous. The DNA sequence reads TGTGCCAGTAGTCCAAGACAGAACACCGGGGAGCTGTTTTTT. Its translation is CASSPRQNTGELFF.